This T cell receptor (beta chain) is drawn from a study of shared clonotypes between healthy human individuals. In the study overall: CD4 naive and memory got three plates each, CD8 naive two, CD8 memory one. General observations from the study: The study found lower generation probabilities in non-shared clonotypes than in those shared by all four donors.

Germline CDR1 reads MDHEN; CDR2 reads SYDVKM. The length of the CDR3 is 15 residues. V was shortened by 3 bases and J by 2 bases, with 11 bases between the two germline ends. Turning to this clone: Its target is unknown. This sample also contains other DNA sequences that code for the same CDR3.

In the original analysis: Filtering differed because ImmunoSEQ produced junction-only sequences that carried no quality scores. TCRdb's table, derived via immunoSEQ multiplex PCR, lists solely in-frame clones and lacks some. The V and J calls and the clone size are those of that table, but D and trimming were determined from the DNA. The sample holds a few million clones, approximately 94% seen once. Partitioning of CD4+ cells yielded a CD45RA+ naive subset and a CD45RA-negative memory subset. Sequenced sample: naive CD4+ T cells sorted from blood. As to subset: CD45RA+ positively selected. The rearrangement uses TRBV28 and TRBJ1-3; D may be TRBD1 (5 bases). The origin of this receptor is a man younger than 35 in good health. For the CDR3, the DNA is TGTGCCAGCAGTTTGTCGGGGCGTGCTGGAAACACCATATATTTT. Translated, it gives CASSLSGRAGNTIYF.